This TCR beta chain was identified in a study of blood T cell repertoires in COVID-19. TCRdb's copy holds only in-frame clones and misses some; the assay was immunoSEQ multiplex PCR. The repertoire holds approximately 200,000 clones, just under 90% seen once, with roughly 2.6% in the top ten. This clone was observed once. The CDR3 runs 16 residues. From germline, CDR1 is SGHTA and CDR2 FQGNSA. The trim removed 5 bases at V and 3 bases at J, leaving 7 bases unmatched. The V call is TRBV7-2, the J call TRBJ1-2, with 12 bases fitting TRBD1. Sequencing was carried out using peripheral blood. This receptor was obtained from a man aged 25 to 45 with COVID-19, enrolled during active disease. CDR3 in amino acids: CASSLKGTGGYYGYTF. Written as DNA, the CDR3 is TGTGCCAGCAGCCTAAAGGGGACAGGGGGCTACTATGGCTACACCTTC. Using reference TRBV7-2 and TRBJ1-2 for the parts outside the CDR3, the full variable domain is GAGVSQSPSNKVTEKGKDVELRCDPISGHTALYWYRQSLGQGLEFLIYFQGNSAPDKSGLPSDRFSAERTGGSVSTLTIQRTQQEDSAVYLCASSLKGTGGYYGYTFGSGTRLTVV.